The 10 T cell receptor beta chains below were found in one sample sequenced in a study of blood T cell repertoires in COVID-19. Sequenced by immunoSEQ multiplex PCR; TCRdb stores in-frame clones only, minus some. There are 300,000 to 400,000 clones in the sample; more than 75% occur only once, and around 3% lies in the top ten. The material sequenced was peripheral blood. These receptor sequences come from a human donor in a cohort sampled during active COVID-19.

V is TRBV10-3 and J is TRBJ2-1, with 9 positions matching TRBD1. The CDR3 contains 15 residues. Unmatched junction bases numbered 4, after V lost 4 bases and J lost 3 bases. Per the germline V gene, CDR1 is ENHRY and CDR2 is SYGVKD. The CDR3 nucleotides read TGTGCCATCAGTGCGGGACAGGGTGACTACAATGAGCAGTTCTTC. This gives the protein CAISAGQGDYNEQFF.

V gene TRBV6-5 combines with J gene TRBJ1-2; 9 bases are shared with TRBD1. Germline V gene data show CDR1 as MNHEY and CDR2 as SVGAGI. This CDR3 is 14 amino acids long. V was clipped by 5 bases and J by 4 bases; unmatched bases: 5. Here the CDR3 reads CASSTRTGAYGYTF. The CDR3 DNA is TGTGCCAGCAGTACGCGGACAGGGGCCTATGGCTACACCTTC.

This chain joins TRBV5-1 and TRBJ2-3; TRBD2 is a possible D gene (6 bases). Germline V lookup: CDR1 SGHRS, CDR2 YFSETQ. The V gene lost 4 bases and the J gene lost 2 bases, with 11 bases spanning the gap. This CDR3 region has 14 residues. The CDR3 is CASSPGRYTDTQYF. CDR3 bases: TGCGCCAGCAGCCCCGGGAGATACACAGATACGCAGTATTTT.

The chain employs TRBV6-1 and TRBJ2-7; 10 bases line up with TRBD1. With 6 bases clipped from V and 3 bases from J, the junction kept 5 bases outside the gene matches. Germline V CDR1 and CDR2: MNHNS, SASEGT. This CDR3 contains 14 residues. CDR3: CASRAGQGNYEQYF. The CDR3 coding sequence is TGTGCCAGCAGGGCGGGACAGGGGAACTACGAGCAGTACTTC.

This clone has a single count. The genes are TRBV7-9 and TRBJ2-1; tentative D call: TRBD1 (6 bases). CDR1 is SEHNR, CDR2 FQNEAQ, per germline (reference sequence). This CDR3 is 15 amino acids long. Trimming cost V 5 bases and J 2 bases, with 13 bases left between them. In DNA form, the CDR3 reads TGTGCCAGCAGCGCTCGGACAGTTACCTACAATGAGCAGTTCTTC. Translation: CASSARTVTYNEQFF.

The genes are TRBV9 and TRBJ2-2; TRBD2 agrees at 11 bases. V gave up 3 bases and J gave up 1 base; unmatched junction bases: 5. Germline values: CDR1 SGDLS, CDR2 YYNGEE. The CDR3 consists of 17 residues. The CDR3 here is CASSAPSGGMNTGELFF. The CDR3 DNA sequence: TGTGCCAGCAGCGCCCCTAGCGGGGGGATGAACACCGGGGAGCTGTTTTTT. The variable domain in full, completed from reference TRBV9 and TRBJ2-2, reads DSGVTQTPKHLITATGQRVTLRCSPRSGDLSVYWYQQSLDQGLQFLIQYYNGEERAKGNILERFSAQQFPDLHSELNLSSLELGDSALYFCASSAPSGGMNTGELFFGEGSRLTVL.

This clone was recorded a few times. The chain carries TRBV28 and TRBJ1-5, with D perhaps TRBD1 (6 bases). V was cut by 4 bases and J by 4 bases, with 11 bases left in between. Looked up from germline, CDR1 is MDHEN and CDR2 is SYDVKM. The CDR3 loop spans 14 amino acids. The CDR3 nucleotides are TGTGCCAGCAGTTCGGACAGCGTTAATCAGCCCCAGCATTTT. Residues: CASSSDSVNQPQHF.

In DNA, the CDR3 is TGTGCCAGCAGTTACTCCGCACGGGGACAGGTCTATGGCTACACCTTC. Residues: CASSYSARGQVYGYTF. This sequence joins TRBV6-5 and TRBJ1-2; 8 bases align to TRBD1. The CDR3 runs to 16 residues. Per germline, CDR1 MNHEY and CDR2 SVGAGI. The trim removed 0 bases at V and 4 bases at J, leaving 7 bases unmatched.

The count of this clone is one. The chain links TRBV5-1 to TRBJ2-1, with D possibly TRBD2 on 6 matching bases. Germline lookup yields CDR1 SGHRS and CDR2 YFSETQ. The V end lost 3 bases, the J end lost 4 bases, and 14 bases lay between the germline ends. This CDR3 region has 15 residues. CDR3 loop: CASSSSGRTYNEQFF. CDR3 sequence (DNA): TGCGCCAGCAGCTCGAGCGGGCGAACTTACAATGAGCAGTTCTTC. The whole variable domain, remainder taken from reference TRBV5-1 and TRBJ2-1, is KAGVTQTPRYLIKTRGQQVTLSCSPISGHRSVSWYQQTPGQGLQFLFEYFSETQRNKGNFPGRFSGRQFSNSRSEMNVSTLELGDSALYLCASSSSGRTYNEQFFGPGTRLTVL.

The chain recombines TRBV5-1 with TRBJ2-2, with 8 nucleotides matching TRBD1. The CDR3 has 14 residues. Trimming cost V 6 bases and J 3 bases; bases outside gene matches: 4. Germline CDR1 reads SGHRS; CDR2 reads YFSETQ. CDR3 protein: CASKDRVDTGELFF. In DNA, the CDR3 is TGCGCCAGCAAGGACAGGGTGGACACCGGGGAGCTGTTTTTT.